The clone carrying this T cell receptor (beta chain) has ten or more counts. Germline values: CDR1 SEHNR, CDR2 FQNEAQ (reference sequence). V lost 0 bases and J 8 bases, leaving 19 bases between the germline ends. This CDR3 is built from 17 residues. This specimen belongs to a study of naive and memory T cell subsets. The beta constant-region primer was an equimolar mix of two oligonucleotides covering TRBC1 and TRBC2. TCRdb re-analysed the UMI-ligation and nested PCR reads in MiXCR, keeping a single row per CDR3 protein. Of around 40,000 distinct CDR3 sequences in the sample, about 14% are singletons; the top ten hold 22%.

The sequencing sample was made of effector memory CD4+ T cells from blood. Specified subset: effector memory, CD45RA- CD27-. The V and J genes are TRBV7-9 and TRBJ1-4; no reliable D call. This TCR came from a human donor in good health. The CDR3 DNA reads as TGTGCCAGCAGCTTAGCAGGGAGTCAGTTCAGGAAGGAAAAACTGTTTTTT. Translated: CASSLAGSQFRKEKLFF. The full variable domain, in which reference TRBV7-9 and TRBJ1-4 provide the parts outside the CDR3, is DTGVSQNPRHKITKRGQNVTFRCDPISEHNRLYWYRQTLGQGPEFLTYFQNEAQLEKSRLLSDRFSAERPKGSFSTLEIQRTEQGDSAMYLCASSLAGSQFRKEKLFFGSGTQLSVL.